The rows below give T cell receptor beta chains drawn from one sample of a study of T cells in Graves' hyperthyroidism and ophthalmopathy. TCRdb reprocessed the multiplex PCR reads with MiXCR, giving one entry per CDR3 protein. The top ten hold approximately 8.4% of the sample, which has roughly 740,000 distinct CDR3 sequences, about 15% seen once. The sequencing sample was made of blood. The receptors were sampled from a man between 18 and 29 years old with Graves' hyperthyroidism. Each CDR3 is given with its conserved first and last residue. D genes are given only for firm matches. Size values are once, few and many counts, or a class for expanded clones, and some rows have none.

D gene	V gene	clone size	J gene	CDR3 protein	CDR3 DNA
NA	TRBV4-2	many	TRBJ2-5	CASSQDTGVETQYF	TGTGCCAGCAGCCAAGATACGGGAGTGGAGACCCAGTACTTC
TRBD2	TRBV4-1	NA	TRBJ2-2	CTSSQGREANTGELFF	TGCACCAGCAGCCAAGGACGGGAGGCCAACACCGGGGAGCTGTTTTTT
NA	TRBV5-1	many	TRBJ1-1	CASSLVGHQNTEAFF	TGCGCCAGCAGCTTGGTCGGACACCAGAACACTGAAGCTTTCTTT
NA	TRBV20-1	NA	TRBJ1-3	CSAPGQLMGTIYF	TGCAGTGCTCCCGGACAGCTCATGGGGACCATATATTTT
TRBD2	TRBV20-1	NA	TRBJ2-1	CSARDAASGSSYNEQFF	TGCAGTGCTAGAGATGCGGCTAGCGGTAGCTCCTACAATGAGCAGTTCTTC
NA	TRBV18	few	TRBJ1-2	CASSPLVRTHGYTF	TGTGCCAGCTCACCATTAGTCAGGACACATGGCTACACCTTC
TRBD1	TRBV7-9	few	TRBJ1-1	CASSITRGTDEAFF	TGTGCCAGCAGCATTACCCGGGGGACAGATGAAGCTTTCTTT
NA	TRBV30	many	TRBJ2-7	CAWHRVHEQYF	TGTGCCTGGCACAGGGTCCACGAGCAGTACTTC
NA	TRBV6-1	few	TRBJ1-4	CASSLEQRYEKLFF	TGTGCCAGCAGCCTCGAACAGAGATATGAAAAACTGTTTTTT
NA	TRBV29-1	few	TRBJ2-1	CSVEKFNEQFF	TGCAGCGTCGAAAAGTTCAATGAGCAGTTCTTC
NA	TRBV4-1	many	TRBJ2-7	CASSQDSGGSYEQYF	TGCGCCAGCAGCCAAGATTCCGGGGGAAGCTACGAGCAGTACTTC
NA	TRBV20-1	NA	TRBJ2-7	CSARDRRGSYEQYF	TGCAGTGCTAGAGATCGGCGGGGCTCCTACGAGCAGTACTTC
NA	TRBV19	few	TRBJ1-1	CASSRQGSTTEAFF	TGTGCCAGTAGTCGGCAGGGGTCGACCACTGAAGCTTTCTTT
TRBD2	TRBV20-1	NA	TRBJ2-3	CSARGLARADTQYF	TGCAGTGCTAGAGGACTAGCGAGGGCAGATACGCAGTATTTT
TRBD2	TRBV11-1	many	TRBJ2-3	CASSPGASGRTDTQYF	TGTGCCAGCAGTCCAGGGGCTAGCGGGAGGACAGATACGCAGTATTTT
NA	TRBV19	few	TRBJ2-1	CASRTGTINEQFF	TGTGCCAGTAGAACCGGGACCATCAATGAGCAGTTCTTC
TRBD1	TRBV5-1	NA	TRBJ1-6	CASSLADRGISPLHF	TGCGCCAGCAGCTTGGCCGACAGGGGGATTTCACCCCTCCACTTT
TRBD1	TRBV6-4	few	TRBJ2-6	CASGEGAQISGANVLTF	TGTGCCAGCGGAGAGGGGGCTCAAATCTCTGGGGCCAACGTCCTGACTTTC
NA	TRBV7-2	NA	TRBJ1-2	CASAQPQGRGYTF	TGTGCCAGCGCCCAACCACAAGGGAGGGGCTACACCTTC
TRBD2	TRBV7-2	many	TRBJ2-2	CASSLRTRTGELFF	TGTGCCAGCAGCCTCCGGACTAGAACCGGGGAGCTGTTTTTT
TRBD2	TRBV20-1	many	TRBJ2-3	CSASPAGSDTQYF	TGCAGTGCTAGTCCAGCGGGGTCAGATACGCAGTATTTT
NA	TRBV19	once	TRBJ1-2	CASSMGDNYGYTF	TGTGCCAGTAGTATGGGAGATAACTATGGCTACACCTTC
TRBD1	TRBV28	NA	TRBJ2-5	CASSLFIQGAETQYF	TGTGCCAGCAGTTTATTCATACAGGGGGCAGAGACCCAGTACTTC
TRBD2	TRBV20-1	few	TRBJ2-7	CSARGTSGGYEQYF	TGCAGTGCTAGGGGGACTAGCGGGGGTTACGAGCAGTACTTC
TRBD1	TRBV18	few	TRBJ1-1	CASSQGERGREAFF	TGTGCCAGCTCACAAGGGGAGAGGGGGCGTGAAGCTTTCTTT
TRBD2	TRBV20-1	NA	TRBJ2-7	CSAFLAGVDYEQYF	TGCAGTGCGTTTTTAGCGGGAGTGGACTACGAGCAGTACTTC
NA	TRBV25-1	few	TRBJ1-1	CASSESSGFTEAFF	TGTGCCAGCAGTGAATCATCAGGGTTCACTGAAGCTTTCTTT
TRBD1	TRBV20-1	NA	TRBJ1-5	CSAARTGDQPQHF	TGCAGTGCCGCTAGGACAGGGGACCAGCCCCAGCATTTT
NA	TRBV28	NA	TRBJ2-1	CASSFLWGRARGEQFF	TGTGCCAGCAGTTTTTTATGGGGGAGGGCCAGGGGGGAGCAGTTCTTC
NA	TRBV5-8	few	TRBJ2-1	CASSRTSRYNEQFF	TGTGCCAGCAGCCGAACGTCCCGGTACAATGAGCAGTTCTTC
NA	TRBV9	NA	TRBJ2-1	CASSGIGQEQFF	TGTGCCAGCAGCGGCATAGGACAGGAGCAGTTCTTC
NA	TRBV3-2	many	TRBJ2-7	CASSQVAGSMYEQYF	TGTGCCAGCAGCCAAGTAGCGGGGTCCATGTACGAGCAGTACTTC
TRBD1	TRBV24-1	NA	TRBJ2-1	CATSERQGIHNEQFF	TGTGCCACCAGTGAACGACAGGGTATCCACAATGAGCAGTTCTTC
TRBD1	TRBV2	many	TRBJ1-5	CASTLRAGGADQPQHF	TGTGCCAGCACCCTAAGGGCAGGGGGCGCAGATCAGCCCCAGCATTTT
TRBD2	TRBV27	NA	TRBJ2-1	CASSALQLAGAYNGQFF	TGTGCCAGCAGTGCACTGCAACTAGCGGGAGCTTACAATGGGCAGTTCTTC
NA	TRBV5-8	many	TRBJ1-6	CASSWLDKDNSPLHF	TGTGCCAGCAGCTGGCTGGACAAGGATAATTCACCCCTCCACTTT
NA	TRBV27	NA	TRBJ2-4	CASSSLLRSAKNIQYF	TGTGCCAGCAGTTCACTCTTGAGGTCAGCCAAAAACATTCAGTACTTC
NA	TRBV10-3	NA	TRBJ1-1	CAIRGMNAEAFF	TGTGCCATCAGGGGGATGAACGCTGAAGCTTTCTTT
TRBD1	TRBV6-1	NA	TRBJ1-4	CASSGGQGNEKLFF	TGTGCCAGCAGTGGGGGACAGGGGAACGAAAAACTGTTTTTT
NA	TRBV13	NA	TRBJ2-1	CASSLAVGSTYNEQFF	TGTGCCAGCAGCTTAGCTGTCGGGAGTACCTACAATGAGCAGTTCTTC
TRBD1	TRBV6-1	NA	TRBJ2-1	CATQQGGDNEQFF	TGTGCCACCCAACAGGGGGGAGACAATGAGCAGTTCTTC
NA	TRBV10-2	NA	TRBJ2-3	CASSEVSGPDTQYF	TGCGCCAGCAGTGAGGTTAGCGGCCCGGATACGCAGTATTTT
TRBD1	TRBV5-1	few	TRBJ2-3	CASSLAGTEDTQYF	TGCGCCAGCAGCTTGGCCGGGACAGAAGATACGCAGTATTTT
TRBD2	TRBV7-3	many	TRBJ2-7	CASSLSAGGHYEQYF	TGTGCCAGCAGCTTGTCAGCGGGAGGTCACTACGAGCAGTACTTC
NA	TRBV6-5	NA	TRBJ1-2	CASSYSKGGLGYGYTF	TGTGCCAGCAGTTACTCGAAGGGCGGCCTGGGTTATGGCTACACCTTC
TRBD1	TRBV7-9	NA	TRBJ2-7	CASSDVTRDRHYEQYF	TGTGCCAGCAGCGATGTGACCCGGGACAGACACTACGAGCAGTACTTC
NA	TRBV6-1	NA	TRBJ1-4	CASSERINEKLFF	TGTGCCAGCAGTGAACGGATTAATGAAAAACTGTTTTTT